Given below is one T cell receptor (beta chain) in context. The antigen remains unidentified. CDR1 is SGHTS, CDR2 YDEGEE, per germline. V lost 1 base and J lost 5; bases outside the gene matches: 5. The length of the CDR3 is 15 residues. Focal radiation was given together with CTLA-4 blockade (ipilimumab) to patients with chemo-refractory metastatic non-small-cell lung cancer. Clones were sequenced by immunoSEQ multiplex PCR, and TCRdb holds only the in-frame ones, with some missing. The sample includes 81,000 or so clones, approximately 86% of them seen just once. These data come from a study of radiotherapy plus CTLA-4 blockade in lung cancer. As for the study in general: Among patients, 15% to 20% showed objective responses, and approximately 29% had disease control.

The study, taken as a whole, reports: Interferon-beta and early blood T cell clone dynamics reportedly predicted response best. There was expansion of tumor-derived TCR clones in blood after radiotherapy plus ipilimumab.

The source is a human donor with non-small cell lung cancer who had stable disease on radiotherapy plus ipilimumab. This sequence joins TRBV5-8 and TRBJ2-2; 7 bases map to TRBD2. This sample comprised peripheral blood, obtained from a patient treated with radiotherapy plus ipilimumab. The CDR3 region has the DNA TGTGCCAGCAGCTTGCTAGGAGCGGGAACCGGGGAGCTGTTTTTT. Protein product: CASSLLGAGTGELFF.